These 31 T cell receptor beta chains originate from one sample sequenced in a study of early T cells in non-severe SARS-CoV-2 infection. TCRdb re-called the 5' RACE reads through MiXCR, storing one row per CDR3 protein. The table lists tens of thousands of distinct CDR3 sequences, roughly 9% of them singletons. The specimen comprised whole blood, sampled at baseline. These TCRs come from an adult who was a healthcare worker with PCR-confirmed SARS-CoV-2 infection or an uninfected control (not recorded which).

This clonotype was detected ten times or more. The chain links TRBV2 to TRBJ2-1; 8 bases are a match to TRBD2. With V trimmed by 4 bases and J by 6 bases, 14 bases remained unmatched. Germline lookup yields CDR1 SNHLY and CDR2 FYNNEI. The CDR3 sequence is 17 residues long. For the CDR3, the DNA is TGTGCCAGCAGTGGTTTCTCCCGGGGGGGCCGAATCAATGAGCAGTTCTTC. This codes for CASSGFSRGGRINEQFF.

This clonotype was detected a few times. The gene calls are TRBV30 and TRBJ2-6; the D is unclear. V lost 5 bases and J lost 2, with 4 bases in between. This CDR3 is built from 12 residues. Germline loops: CDR1 GTSNPN, CDR2 SVGIG (reference sequence). The CDR3 nucleotides are TGTGCCTGGGACCCTGGGGCCAACGTCCTGACTTTC. It codes for CAWDPGANVLTF.

This clonotype appeared once. A much larger clone differs by one base, so this may be a read error. The V gene is TRBV12-5, the J gene TRBJ2-5, with D possibly TRBD1 on 6 matching bases. Germline CDR1 reads LGHNT; CDR2 reads FRNRAP. CDR3 length: 15 residues. CDR3 bases: TGTGCTAGTGGTACTTTCAGGGGAGTGGGGGAGACCCGGTACTTC. This translates into CASGTFRGVGETRYF.

This clonotype was seen a handful of times. The chain recombines TRBV6-1 with TRBJ2-7, with 13 bases aligning to TRBD2. CDR3 length equals 14 residues. Germline values: CDR1 MNHNS, CDR2 SASEGT. The trim removed 6 bases at V and 4 bases at J, leaving 3 bases unmatched. The CDR3 sequence is CASRTTSGRYEQYF. The CDR3 nucleotides read TGTGCCAGCAGGACGACTAGCGGGAGGTACGAGCAGTACTTC.

Many counts were recorded for this clonotype. The V call is TRBV29-1, the J call TRBJ2-7, with D possibly called TRBD1 or TRBD2 (5 bases each). V shed 3 bases and J shed 2 bases, with 8 bases lying between them. The CDR3 sequence is 12 residues long. Per the germline V gene, CDR1 is SQVTM and CDR2 is ANQGSEA. CDR3 amino acids: CSVDGDAYEQYF. The CDR3 nucleotides are TGCAGCGTTGACGGGGACGCCTACGAGCAGTACTTC.

This clonotype has only a few counts. The rearrangement links TRBV5-6 to TRBJ1-5; the D gene is possibly TRBD1 (6 bases). Per germline, CDR1 SGHDT and CDR2 YYEEEE. V was clipped by 4 bases and J by 1 base, with 9 bases between them. The CDR3 extends over 14 amino acids. CDR3 in amino acids: CASSKGGSNQPQHF. In DNA, the CDR3 is TGTGCCAGCAGCAAGGGGGGCAGCAATCAGCCCCAGCATTTT. The whole variable domain, filled in from reference TRBV5-6 and TRBJ1-5, reads DAGVTQSPTHLIKTRGQQVTLRCSPKSGHDTVSWYQQALGQGPQFIFQYYEEEERQRGNFPDRFSGHQFPNYSSELNVNALLLGDSALYLCASSKGGSNQPQHFGDGTRLSIL.

This clonotype has at least ten counts. J is TRBJ2-3 and V is TRBV5-5; 7 nucleotides line up with TRBD1. V trimming: 0 bases; J trimming: 0 bases; junction bases outside the gene matches: 13. The CDR3 totals 19 residues. Germline V gene lookup returns CDR1 SGHKS and CDR2 YYEKEE (reference sequence). The CDR3 here is CASSLVGDSFRTSTDTQYF. CDR3 bases: TGTGCCAGCAGCTTGGTAGGGGACAGCTTCAGAACTAGCACAGATACGCAGTATTTT.

The chain joins TRBV7-2 to TRBJ2-1; possibly TRBD2 for D (5 bases). Between the trimmed V and J ends, which lost 5 bases and 7 bases, there was a span of 21 bases. Germline loops: CDR1 SGHTA, CDR2 FQGNSA. CDR3 length: 16 amino acids. The CDR3 DNA sequence: TGTGCCAGCAGCGACTCCGCCGGACTCTTTTATAATGAGCAGTTCTTC. Amino acid sequence: CASSDSAGLFYNEQFF.

Many counts were recorded for this clonotype. The chain uses TRBV7-3 and TRBJ2-7; D remains unclear. The CDR3 spans 15 residues. CDR1 is SGHTA, CDR2 FQGTGA, per germline. Trimming cost V 5 bases and J 0 bases, with 14 bases left between them. The CDR3 spells CASSLGFGNSYEQYF. The CDR3 nucleotides read TGTGCCAGCAGCCTTGGATTCGGTAACTCCTACGAGCAGTACTTC.

This clonotype was counted ten times or more. The CDR3 region is CASSLGVAAGGLEQYF. The CDR3, as DNA: TGTGCCAGCAGCTTAGGAGTCGCGGCGGGGGGCTTAGAGCAGTACTTC. V and J are TRBV7-2 and TRBJ2-7, with 8 bases identical to TRBD2. V trimming: 1 base; J trimming: 7 bases; junction bases outside the gene matches: 12. The CDR3 is 16 amino acids. Germline assignment: CDR1 SGHTA and CDR2 FQGNSA. The full variable domain, completed using reference TRBV7-2 and TRBJ2-7, is GAGVSQSPSNKVTEKGKDVELRCDPISGHTALYWYRQSLGQGLEFLIYFQGNSAPDKSGLPSDRFSAERTGGSVSTLTIQRTQQEDSAVYLCASSLGVAAGGLEQYFGPGTRLTVT.

A few counts support this clonotype. The rearrangement links TRBV10-3 to TRBJ1-1; a possible D gene is TRBD1 (6 bases). The CDR3 covers 12 residues. Germline V gene sequence: CDR1 ENHRY, CDR2 SYGVKD. Trimming left V 2 bases short and J 9 bases short, with 10 bases between. The chain's CDR3 is CAISEGTLQAFF. CDR3 coding DNA: TGTGCCATCAGTGAGGGGACACTTCAAGCTTTCTTT.

The rearrangement joins TRBV20-1 to TRBJ1-5; TRBD1 matches 7 bases. Looked up from germline, CDR1 is DFQATT and CDR2 is SNEGSKA (reference sequence). This CDR3 is 15 amino acids long. Unmatched junction bases numbered 8, after V lost 5 bases and J lost 1 base. CDR3 region: CSAPQGRGSNQPQHF. The CDR3 bases are TGCAGTGCTCCACAGGGGCGGGGGAGCAATCAGCCCCAGCATTTT.

This clonotype was recorded a few times. The chain has TRBV20-1 and TRBJ2-1, with 9 bases that match TRBD2. This CDR3 region has 15 residues. Germline V gene sequence: CDR1 DFQATT, CDR2 SNEGSKA (reference sequence). V lost 6 bases and J lost 2; bases outside the gene matches: 8. The CDR3 DNA reads as TGCAGTGCACCGAGCGGGGGGCTTACCTACAATGAGCAGTTCTTC. This codes for CSAPSGGLTYNEQFF.

The table lists this clonotype with many counts. This chain joins TRBV7-2 and TRBJ2-7; the D is unclear. Germline V gene data show CDR1 as SGHTA and CDR2 as FQGNSA. V was pared by 5 bases and J by 0 bases, with 11 bases between. The CDR3 runs 14 residues. CDR3 sequence: CASSSYLSSYEQYF. CDR3 DNA: TGTGCCAGCAGCAGCTACTTGAGCTCCTACGAGCAGTACTTC.

The chain recombines TRBV18 with TRBJ1-3; D perhaps matches TRBD1 (5 bases). The CDR3 is 16 residues long. Germline CDR1 and CDR2: KGHSH and LQKENI. The V end was cut by 6 bases, the J end by 0 bases, with 15 bases between. CDR3 nucleotides: TGTGCCAGCTCCCCCCAAAGGGACGGCTCTGGAAACACCATATATTTT. Protein product: CASSPQRDGSGNTIYF.

This chain links TRBV7-6 with TRBJ2-1; a weak D match, TRBD2 (6 bases). V lost 4 bases, J lost 3 bases, and 13 bases lay in between. This CDR3 is built from 15 residues. Germline CDR1 SGHVS, CDR2 FNYEAQ. CDR3 protein: CASSSPGSHYNEQFF. As DNA, the CDR3 is TGTGCCAGCAGCTCACCCGGGAGCCACTACAATGAGCAGTTCTTC. The full variable domain, its missing parts supplied by reference TRBV7-6 and TRBJ2-1, is GAGVSQSPRYKVTKRGQDVALRCDPISGHVSLYWYRQALGQGPEFLTYFNYEAQQDKSGLPNDRFSAERPEGSISTLTIQRTEQRDSAMYRCASSSPGSHYNEQFFGPGTRLTVL.

This clonotype was counted a few times. The chain combines TRBV5-1 with TRBJ2-7; TRBD2 matches 8 bases. The CDR3 runs 17 residues. CDR1 is SGHRS, CDR2 YFSETQ, per germline. With V trimmed by 3 bases and J by 0 bases, 11 bases remained unmatched. The CDR3 here is CASSSMGSGTSSYEQYF. The CDR3 DNA is TGCGCCAGCAGCTCAATGGGTAGCGGGACCAGCTCCTACGAGCAGTACTTC.

At least ten counts were recorded for this clonotype. The chain uses TRBV5-5 and TRBJ2-1; TRBD2 aligns across 12 bases. CDR1 and CDR2 from the germline V gene are SGHKS and YYEKEE (reference sequence). V lost 3 bases to trimming and J lost 6 bases; unmatched junction nucleotides: 4. CDR3 length: 15 amino acids. CDR3 nucleotides: TGTGCCAGCAGCTCCCTAGCGGGAGGGCCCAATGAGCAGTTCTTC. Protein: CASSSLAGGPNEQFF.

This clonotype was observed at least ten times. The V call is TRBV11-2, the J call TRBJ1-2; 9 nucleotides align to TRBD1. The germline CDR1 and CDR2 sequences are SGHAT and FQNNGV. With V trimmed by 6 bases and J by 0 bases, 17 bases remained unmatched. CDR3 length equals 19 residues. Here the CDR3 reads CASRTLLRDRDSANYGYTF. Here the CDR3 DNA reads TGTGCCAGCAGAACCCTGCTTAGGGACAGGGACTCAGCTAACTATGGCTACACCTTC.

The rearrangement joins TRBV5-8 to TRBJ1-5; D unclear. The CDR3 runs to 15 residues. V was shortened by 1 base and J by 3 bases, with 11 bases between the two germline ends. Looked up from germline, CDR1 is SGHTS and CDR2 is YDEGEE. The CDR3 spells CASSLTGLINQPQHF. CDR3 bases: TGTGCCAGCAGCTTGACCGGACTGATCAATCAGCCCCAGCATTTT. The full variable domain, rest sourced from reference TRBV5-8 and TRBJ1-5, is EAGVTQSPTHLIKTRGQQATLRCSPISGHTSVYWYQQALGLGLQFLLWYDEGEERNRGNFPPRFSGRQFPNYSSELNVNALELEDSALYLCASSLTGLINQPQHFGDGTRLSIL.

V and J are TRBV7-9 and TRBJ2-5; either TRBD1 or TRBD2 may fit D (5 bases each). CDR1 and CDR2 (germline): SEHNR, FQNEAQ (reference sequence). This CDR3 has 14 residues. Trimming removed 1 base at V and 5 bases at J, with 11 bases between. The CDR3 loop reads CASSLGAGTETQYF. The CDR3 DNA sequence: TGTGCCAGCAGCTTAGGGGCAGGGACGGAGACCCAGTACTTC.

This clonotype came up many times. The gene calls are TRBV20-1 and TRBJ1-5; possible D gene TRBD1, 6 bases. The CDR3 contains 14 residues. The V and J ends lost 3 bases and 6 bases respectively, with 15 bases between them. Germline V gene lookup returns CDR1 DFQATT and CDR2 SNEGSKA (reference sequence). CDR3 sequence reads: CSASGRRGGQPQHF. The CDR3 DNA is TGCAGTGCTAGCGGTCGCAGGGGCGGTCAGCCCCAGCATTTT.

The V call is TRBV7-6, the J call TRBJ2-3, with TRBD2 as a possible D gene (5 bases). CDR3 length: 14 residues. Germline V gene data show CDR1 as SGHVS and CDR2 as FNYEAQ. V was pared by 4 bases and J by 2 bases, with 10 bases between. CDR3 DNA sequence: TGTGCCAGCAGCTCTAGCCGTTTCACAGATACGCAGTATTTT. This encodes CASSSSRFTDTQYF.

Ten or more counts support this clonotype. J is TRBJ2-1 and V is TRBV18, with D perhaps matching TRBD1 (5 bases). V was pared by 8 bases and J by 9 bases, with 20 bases between. Germline V CDR1 and CDR2: KGHSH, LQKENI. The CDR3 contains 14 residues. The CDR3 coding sequence is TGTGCCAGCGCAGCTGGGCAGGGAAGCAGTGAGCAGTTCTTC. It codes for CASAAGQGSSEQFF.

This clonotype showed up many times. The CDR3 nucleotides are TGTGCCAGCACCCACGCAACAGCGGGGGGCTTCAGCTCCTACAATGAGCAGTTCTTC. Its protein product is CASTHATAGGFSSYNEQFF. V and J are TRBV12-3 or TRBV12-4 and TRBJ2-1; 9 positions match TRBD2. After removal of 7 bases from V and 0 bases from J, the junction contained 16 bases not matched to a gene. There are 19 residues in the CDR3.

V usage is TRBV18 and J usage is TRBJ2-1; TRBD1 matches at 8 bases. CDR3 length: 18 residues. V lost 6 bases, J lost 3 bases, and 16 bases stayed unmatched. Germline V lookup: CDR1 KGHSH, CDR2 LQKENI. The CDR3 is CASSPQRTTGAFYNEQFF. The CDR3 bases are TGTGCCAGCTCTCCCCAGAGGACGACAGGGGCCTTCTACAATGAGCAGTTCTTC.

The V gene is TRBV7-6, the J gene TRBJ2-7; D possibly corresponds to TRBD2 (5 bases). This CDR3 is 13 amino acids long. The germline V gene encodes CDR1 SGHVS and CDR2 FNYEAQ. V was cut by 5 bases and J by 0 bases, with 8 bases left in between. The chain's CDR3 is CASSLGDSYEQYF. The CDR3, as DNA: TGTGCCAGCAGCCTCGGGGACTCCTACGAGCAGTACTTC.

This clonotype was seen ten or more times. The chain joins TRBV12-3 or TRBV12-4 to TRBJ2-3; D may be TRBD2 (5 bases). The V and J ends lost 5 bases and 1 base respectively, with 16 bases between them. The CDR3 runs 16 residues. CDR3 in DNA: TGTGCCAGCAGTACCAGAGGGATGCTTGGCACAGATACGCAGTATTTT. Protein product: CASSTRGMLGTDTQYF.

The table lists this clonotype with a few counts. The chain is built from TRBV6-6 and TRBJ1-4, with TRBD1 matching over 7 bases. V lost 5 bases, J lost 7 bases, and 4 bases stayed unmatched. Germline V lookup: CDR1 MNHNY, CDR2 SVGAGI (reference sequence). The CDR3 length is 13 residues. The CDR3 loop is CASSQQGSEKLFF. The CDR3 nucleotides read TGTGCCAGCAGTCAACAGGGGAGTGAAAAACTGTTTTTT.

The chain joins TRBV12-3 or TRBV12-4 to TRBJ1-1, with D possibly being TRBD1 (5 bases). The CDR3 spans 14 residues. The V end lost 7 bases, the J end lost 7 bases, and 19 bases lay between the germline ends. The CDR3 loop reads CASTLEGFQGEAFF. The CDR3 DNA is TGTGCCAGCACCTTAGAGGGCTTTCAGGGTGAAGCTTTCTTT.

This chain links TRBV30 with TRBJ1-2; no reliable D call. The V gene lost 0 bases and the J gene lost 2 bases, with 7 bases spanning the gap. The germline gives CDR1 GTSNPN, CDR2 SVGIG (reference sequence). The CDR3 runs to 13 residues. The CDR3: CAWSVYQNYGYTF. As DNA, the CDR3 is TGTGCCTGGAGTGTATATCAGAACTATGGCTACACCTTC.